These 9 T cell receptor beta chains were all obtained from the same sample, sequenced in a study of OX40 agonist ivuxolimab in advanced cancers. TCRdb's table, derived via immunoSEQ multiplex PCR, lists solely in-frame clones and lacks some. Altogether about 62,000 clones are present, more than 65% being singletons, with the ten largest covering under 13%. Sequenced here: CD4+ or CD8+ T cells sorted from blood, sampled in a trial of the OX40 agonist ivuxolimab. Every receptor here comes from an adult with an advanced solid tumor such as melanoma, head and neck, liver or kidney cancer.

This clone has only one observation. Here the CDR3 DNA reads TGTGCCAGCAGCTTAGAGTACAGTAATCAGCCCCAGCATTTT. It codes for CASSLEYSNQPQHF. The J gene is TRBJ1-5, the V gene TRBV7-9; D not certain. Germline CDR1 and CDR2: SEHNR and FQNEAQ (reference sequence). The CDR3 extends over 14 amino acids. Trimming left V 1 base short and J 4 bases short, with 8 bases between. Full variable domain (remainder filled in from reference TRBV7-9 and TRBJ1-5): DTGVSQNPRHKITKRGQNVTFRCDPISEHNRLYWYRQTLGQGPEFLTYFQNEAQLEKSRLLSDRFSAERPKGSFSTLEIQRTEQGDSAMYLCASSLEYSNQPQHFGDGTRLSIL.

This clone was recorded a few times. This chain joins TRBV11-3 and TRBJ1-2, with TRBD1 as a possible D gene (6 bases). From germline, CDR1 is SGHNT and CDR2 YENEEA. The CDR3 runs to 13 residues. V lost 6 bases and J 7 bases, leaving 15 bases between the germline ends. CDR3 protein: CASSLGAGFGYTF. The CDR3, as DNA: TGTGCCAGCAGTTTGGGGGCAGGGTTTGGCTACACCTTC.

J is TRBJ2-1 and V is TRBV27; D unclear. V was shortened by 2 bases and J by 10 bases, with 18 bases between the two germline ends. From germline, CDR1 is MNHEY and CDR2 SMNVEV (reference sequence). CDR3 size: 15 residues. The CDR3 region is CASSLRNTPLGEQFF. The CDR3 DNA sequence: TGTGCCAGCAGTTTACGTAACACCCCCTTGGGAGAGCAGTTCTTC.

J is TRBJ2-1 and V is TRBV6-5, with 9 bases that match TRBD1. The CDR3 runs to 16 residues. Per the germline V gene, CDR1 is MNHEY and CDR2 is SVGAGI. V shed 1 base, J shed 4 bases, and the junction held 5 bases outside the gene matches. Here the CDR3 DNA reads TGTGCCAGCAGTTACTTAGGAGGACAGGGGTACAATGAGCAGTTCTTC. Its protein product is CASSYLGGQGYNEQFF.

CDR3 amino acids: CASSWGGVGYNSPLHF. The CDR3 nucleotides are TGTGCCAGCAGTTGGGGGGGCGTTGGGTATAATTCACCCCTCCACTTT. J is TRBJ1-6 and V is TRBV28; D is possibly TRBD1 (6 bases). Deletions cut 4 bases from V and 4 bases from J, with 14 bases between. This CDR3 has 16 residues. Germline V CDR1 and CDR2: MDHEN, SYDVKM. Combining the CDR3 with reference TRBV28 and TRBJ1-6 gives the whole variable domain DVKVTQSSRYLVKRTGEKVFLECVQDMDHENMFWYRQDPGLGLRLIYFSYDVKMKEKGDIPEGYSVSREKKERFSLILESASTNQTSMYLCASSWGGVGYNSPLHFGNGTRLTVT.

In its sample, this clone was seen a few times. The rearrangement joins TRBV2 to TRBJ1-4, with D tentatively TRBD1 (5 bases). The CDR3 runs 12 residues. Per the germline V gene, CDR1 is SNHLY and CDR2 is FYNNEI. The V gene lost 5 bases and the J gene lost 12 bases, with 13 bases spanning the gap. CDR3 nucleotide sequence: TGTGCCAGCAGTTACCTCCAGGGTGAACTGTTTTTT. It translates to CASSYLQGELFF.

The chain couples TRBV14 to TRBJ2-5; possible D gene TRBD2, 5 bases. Per germline, CDR1 SGHDN and CDR2 FVKESK. V shed 0 bases and J shed 3 bases, with 14 bases lying between them. The CDR3 has 16 amino acids. This chain's CDR3 is CASSQEGRMTKETQYF. The CDR3 nucleotides read TGTGCCAGCAGCCAAGAAGGGCGGATGACTAAAGAGACCCAGTACTTC.

The rearrangement uses TRBV5-1 and TRBJ1-6, with TRBD1 as a possible D gene (6 bases). CDR3 length equals 16 residues. Between the trimmed V and J ends, which lost 4 bases and 0 bases, there was a span of 11 bases. In germline, CDR1 is SGHRS, CDR2 YFSETQ. DNA for the CDR3: TGCGCCAGCAGCCCCCGACAGGCCTCCTATAATTCACCCCTCCACTTT. Translation gives CASSPRQASYNSPLHF.

This clone was counted once. J is TRBJ2-1 and V is TRBV7-3, with no clear D. CDR3 length equals 14 residues. The germline CDR1 and CDR2 sequences are SGHTA and FQGTGA. The V gene lost 0 bases and the J gene lost 6 bases, with 9 bases spanning the gap. The CDR3 is CASSLTMGSNEQFF. DNA of the CDR3: TGTGCCAGCAGCTTAACAATGGGCAGCAATGAGCAGTTCTTC.